This is a list of T cell receptor beta chains from one sample in a study of molecular identifiers for immune sequencing clone quantification. Each CDR3 protein gets one entry after TCRdb re-called the PCR reads with MiXCR. The repertoire holds about 640,000 distinct CDR3 sequences, with approximately 20% as singletons. Material: naive CD8+ T cells from blood, with Jurkat cell RNA spiked in. These receptors were collected from a human donor in good health. Some libraries in this study had Jurkat cell RNA spiked in. Each CDR3 is given with its conserved first and last residue. A D gene is named only where the DNA matches it firmly. Only some rows state a clone size, as once, few, many or a class for expanded clones.

TRBD1 | many | TRBJ2-3 | TRBV18 | TGTGCCAGCTCACCACGACCGGGACAGGGTACAGATACGCAGTATTTT | CASSPRPGQGTDTQYF
. | many | TRBJ2-7 | TRBV11-2 | TGTGCCAGCAGCTTACAGGCGCCCGAGCAGTACTTC | CASSLQAPEQYF
. | many | TRBJ2-3 | TRBV13 | TGTGCCAGCAGCTTAGGCCTGGGCAGTCCCACAGATACGCAGTATTTT | CASSLGLGSPTDTQYF
TRBD2 | many | TRBJ2-3 | TRBV9 | TGTGCCAGCAGCGAATATGTGGGACTAGCGGGAGCCACAGATACGCAGTATTTT | CASSEYVGLAGATDTQYF
TRBD2 | many | TRBJ2-1 | TRBV14 | TGTGCCAGCAGCCAAGATCTGAGCGGGGAAGGTTGGTTCTTC | CASSQDLSGEGWFF
. | many | TRBJ2-7 | TRBV7-9 | TGTGCCAGCAGCGAGGCAGGGGCCTACGAGCAGTACTTC | CASSEAGAYEQYF
. | many | TRBJ1-6 | TRBV27 | TGTGCCAGCAGTTTAACTGGGGGCATAAATTCACCCCTCCACTTT | CASSLTGGINSPLHF
. | many | TRBJ2-2 | TRBV3-1 | TGTGCCAGCAGCCAGGGGGGACTTTCCGGGGAGCTGTTTTTT | CASSQGGLSGELFF
. | . | TRBJ2-3 | TRBV29-1 | TGCAGCGTTGGAACTTACCGGGACACAGATACGCAGTATTTT | CSVGTYRDTDTQYF
TRBD2 | few | TRBJ2-7 | TRBV6-2/TRBV6-3 | TGTGCCAGCAGTTACTCGGTTAGCGGGAGCTCCTACGAGCAGTACTTC | CASSYSVSGSSYEQYF
TRBD2 | few | TRBJ2-5 | TRBV2 | TGTGCCAGCAGTCCTATACTAGCGGGGGACCAAGAGACCCAGTACTTC | CASSPILAGDQETQYF
TRBD1 | . | TRBJ1-5 | TRBV12-3/TRBV12-4 | TGTGCCAGCAGCCCGGACAGGGGGTTCCCCCATCAGCCCCAGCATTTT | CASSPDRGFPHQPQHF
. | many | TRBJ2-6 | TRBV5-6 | TGTGCCAGCAGCTTGGTAGGGTTCGTTGGGGCCAACGTCCTGACTTTC | CASSLVGFVGANVLTF
TRBD1 | many | TRBJ2-3 | TRBV30 | TGTGCCCGGGACAGGGAGCCAGATACGCAGTATTTT | CARDREPDTQYF
. | many | TRBJ2-2 | TRBV29-1 | TGCAGCGTTAGGACACCGAACACCGGGGAGCTGTTTTTT | CSVRTPNTGELFF
TRBD1 | . | TRBJ2-1 | TRBV6-6 | TGTGCCAGCAGTTACTGGCCAAAGGACAGGGCCTACAATGAGCAGTTCTTC | CASSYWPKDRAYNEQFF
. | . | TRBJ2-5 | TRBV7-6 | TGTGCCAGCAGCTTTTGGGGGGCCATCCAAGAGACCCAGTACTTC | CASSFWGAIQETQYF
. | few | TRBJ1-2 | TRBV29-1 | TGCAGCGTTGAAGATTGGGGGCTAGGGCCGTCCTTCTATGGCTACACCTTC | CSVEDWGLGPSFYGYTF
. | few | TRBJ2-7 | TRBV6-2/TRBV6-3 | TGTGCCAGCAGTTATCTGGGGGCTCCAGGGGTGGAGCAGTACTTC | CASSYLGAPGVEQYF
. | many | TRBJ1-4 | TRBV5-6 | TGTGCCAGCAGCCTCTCCTCCAGGGTTCGGGAAAAACTGTTTTTT | CASSLSSRVREKLFF